This T cell receptor beta chain emerged from a study of blood T cells in healthy people across ages. Only a few counts were recorded for this clonotype. The use of a sample-barcoded 5' primer and a J-beta primer mix characterized a second PCR of about 7 to 12 cycles. TCRdb independently ran MiXCR on the 5' RACE reads; one entry per CDR3 protein. The top ten clones hold approximately 41% of a sample with about 750,000 distinct CDR3 sequences, approximately 53% of them seen once. Each donor was a healthy Caucasian individual from Russia, aged roughly 6 to 90. Every sample had a minimum of 6.5 million PBMCs isolated. This CDR3 is 13 amino acids long. The V gene's germline CDR1 is LNHNV and CDR2 YYDKDF (reference sequence).

The J gene is TRBJ2-7, the V gene TRBV15; D perhaps matches TRBD1 (5 bases). The J call is doubtful: the DNA matches TRBJ2-5 better. The sequenced sample consisted of blood. The clonotype comes from an elderly man in good health. The CDR3 region has the DNA TGTGCCACCAGCAGACAGGGCTCTGGGACCCAGTACTTC. Translating gives CATSRQGSGTQYF.